The 5 T cell receptor beta chains below all came from one sample that was sequenced in a study of glioma-infiltrating T cells (dated by TCRdb to the mid-2010s). Sequencing was performed on an Illumina MiSeq. The iRepertoire nested amplicon-rescue multiplex PCR (arm-PCR) platform was used to amplify TCR alpha and beta CDR3 regions from RNA. TCRdb reworked the public reads: Q25 trimming with fastp, MiXCR clone assembly, productive beta chains retained. Identical CDR3 proteins give one entry, which carries the most common genes and DNA. This sample comprises about 140,000 distinct CDR3 sequences, about 39% of them detected only once. About a fifth of the sample belongs to the ten largest clones. The sample taken for sequencing was glioma tissue, nonneoplastic brain tissue, or PBMCs (not recorded which). The source of these receptors is a human donor with low-grade glioma or glioblastoma, undergoing nonglioma brain surgery, or in good health (not recorded which).

The V and J genes are TRBV7-3 and TRBJ2-3; TRBD2 matches 13 bases. Looked up from germline, CDR1 is SGHTA and CDR2 is FQGTGA. This CDR3 has 16 amino acids. V lost 1 base and J lost 4; bases outside the gene matches: 2. The CDR3 nucleotides are TGTGCCAGCAGCTTAAGGACTAGCGGGAGTTCAGATACGCAGTATTTT. Protein sequence: CASSLRTSGSSDTQYF.

This clonotype was observed a few times. The chain couples TRBV7-2 to TRBJ2-5; D is uncertain. The V end was cut by 5 bases, the J end by 7 bases, with 14 bases between. The CDR3 spans 13 residues. Looked up from germline, CDR1 is SGHTA and CDR2 is FQGNSA. This CDR3 is CASSPSFVGTQYF. The CDR3 bases are TGTGCCAGCAGCCCCTCTTTTGTAGGGACCCAGTACTTC. Full variable domain (rest looked up from reference TRBV7-2 and TRBJ2-5): GAGVSQSPSNKVTEKGKDVELRCDPISGHTALYWYRQSLGQGLEFLIYFQGNSAPDKSGLPSDRFSAERTGGSVSTLTIQRTQQEDSAVYLCASSPSFVGTQYFGPGTRLLVL.

The chain joins TRBV27 to TRBJ1-1, with D maybe TRBD1 (5 bases). V shed 6 bases and J shed 5 bases, with 13 bases lying between them. The CDR3 contains 13 residues. Looked up from germline, CDR1 is MNHEY and CDR2 is SMNVEV (reference sequence). CDR3: CASRSGDVTEAFF. CDR3 nucleotides: TGTGCCAGCAGATCCGGGGACGTTACTGAAGCTTTCTTT.

The chain employs TRBV28 and TRBJ1-1, with 10 bases aligning to TRBD1. The ends lost 1 base at V and 4 bases at J; junction bases unmatched: 6. Germline-derived CDR1 and CDR2 are MDHEN and SYDVKM. CDR3 size: 16 residues. The DNA for the CDR3 is TGTGCCAGCAGTTTATCGGGACAGGGGTCGGCCACTGAAGCTTTCTTT. Protein sequence: CASSLSGQGSATEAFF.

The gene calls are TRBV6-5 and TRBJ1-2; tentatively, D is TRBD1 (5 bases). The CDR3 consists of 14 residues. Looked up from germline, CDR1 is MNHEY and CDR2 is SVGAGI. V lost 5 bases and J lost 2, with 12 bases in between. As DNA, the CDR3 is TGTGCCAGCAGTGATAAGGGGCCGAACTATGGCTACACCTTC. Protein: CASSDKGPNYGYTF.